This TCR beta chain originates from a study of blood T cell repertoires in COVID-19. Whole-study context: Sources were T cells, B-cell-depleted T cells, or PBMCs; the material itself was cDNA or gDNA.

This clone was counted at least ten times. Profiled with immunoSEQ multiplex PCR; TCRdb holds only in-frame clones, not every one. Of 60,000 or so clones in the sample, about four fifths were seen once. Sequenced: peripheral blood. This sequence was found in a human donor in a cohort sampled during active COVID-19.

CDR3 in amino acids: CASSRGQGSYGYTF. The CDR3 nucleotides are TGTGCCAGCAGCAGAGGACAGGGTTCTTATGGCTACACCTTC. The V gene is TRBV14, the J gene TRBJ1-2; 8 positions match TRBD1. Germline CDR1 reads SGHDN; CDR2 reads FVKESK. CDR3 length equals 14 residues. V lost 5 bases to trimming and J lost 5 bases; unmatched junction nucleotides: 7.